The clone carrying this T cell receptor (beta chain) appeared many times. Under 3 months in duration, the ophthalmopathy in affected donors had moderate-to-severe activity, CAS ≥3 and NOSPECS ≥4. For repertoire sequencing, the TCR beta CDR3 regions were amplified from RNA transcripts. The workflow started with a first-round RT-PCR run with HTBI primers and then moved on to a second-round multiplex PCR. TCRdb analysed the multiplex PCR reads with MiXCR anew, one entry per CDR3 protein. This sample yields 300,000 to 350,000 distinct CDR3 sequences, of which roughly 16% are seen a single time; about 12% belongs to the top ten. The record originates from a study of Graves' ophthalmopathy and Graves' hyperthyroidism. Trimming shortened V by 4 bases and J by 4 bases, and 4 bases separated the two germline ends. From germline, CDR1 is LGHNT and CDR2 FRNRAP. This CDR3 spans 11 amino acids.

Sequencing was carried out using peripheral blood. The chain recombines TRBV12-5 with TRBJ2-5; no clear D. The sequence derives from an adult man with Graves' ophthalmopathy. The CDR3 bases are TGTGCTAGTGGTTGGGGAGAGACCCAGTACTTC. Residues: CASGWGETQYF.